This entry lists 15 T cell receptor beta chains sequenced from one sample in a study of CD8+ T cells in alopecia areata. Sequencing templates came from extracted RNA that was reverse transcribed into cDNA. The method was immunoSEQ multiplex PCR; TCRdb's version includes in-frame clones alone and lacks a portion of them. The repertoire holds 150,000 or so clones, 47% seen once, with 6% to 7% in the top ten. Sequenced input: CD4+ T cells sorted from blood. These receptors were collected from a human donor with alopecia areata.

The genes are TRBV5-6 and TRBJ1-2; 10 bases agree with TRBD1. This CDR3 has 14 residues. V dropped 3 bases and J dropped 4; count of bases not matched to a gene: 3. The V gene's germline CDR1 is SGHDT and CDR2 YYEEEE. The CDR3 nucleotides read TGTGCCAGCAGCTGGGACAGGGGCGTCTATGGCTACACCTTC. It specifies CASSWDRGVYGYTF.

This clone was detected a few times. The CDR3 DNA follows: TGCGCCAGCAGCTCGGGAAAGGGGGAAGCTTTCTTT. As protein: CASSSGKGEAFF. V gene TRBV5-1 combines with J gene TRBJ1-1; perhaps TRBD1 as D (5 bases). Germline CDR1 SGHRS, CDR2 YFSETQ. This CDR3 spans 12 amino acids. Trimming shortened V by 3 bases and J by 8 bases, and 11 bases separated the two germline ends.

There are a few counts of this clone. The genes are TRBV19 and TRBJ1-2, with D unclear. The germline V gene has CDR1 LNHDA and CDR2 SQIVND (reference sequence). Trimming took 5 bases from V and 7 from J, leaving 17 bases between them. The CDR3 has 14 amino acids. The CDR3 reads CASSQFVRTGGYTF. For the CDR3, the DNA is TGTGCCAGTAGTCAATTTGTAAGGACTGGTGGCTACACCTTC.

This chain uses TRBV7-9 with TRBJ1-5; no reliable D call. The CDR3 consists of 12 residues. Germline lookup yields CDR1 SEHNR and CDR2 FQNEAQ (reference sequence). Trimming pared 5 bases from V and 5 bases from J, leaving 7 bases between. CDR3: CASSLDDQPQHF. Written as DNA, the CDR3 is TGTGCCAGCAGCCTCGATGATCAGCCCCAGCATTTT.

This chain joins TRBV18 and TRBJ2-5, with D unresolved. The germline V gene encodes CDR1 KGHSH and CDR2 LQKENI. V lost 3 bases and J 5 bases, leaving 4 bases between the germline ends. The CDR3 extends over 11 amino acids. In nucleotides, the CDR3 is TGTGCCAGCTCACCTTTGGAGACCCAGTACTTC. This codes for CASSPLETQYF.

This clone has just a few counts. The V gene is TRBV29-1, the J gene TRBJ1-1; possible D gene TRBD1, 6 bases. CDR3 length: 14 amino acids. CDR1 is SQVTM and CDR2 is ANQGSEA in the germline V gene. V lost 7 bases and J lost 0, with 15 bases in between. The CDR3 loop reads CSATRTAMNTEAFF. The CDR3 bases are TGCAGCGCGACTCGGACAGCCATGAACACTGAAGCTTTCTTT.

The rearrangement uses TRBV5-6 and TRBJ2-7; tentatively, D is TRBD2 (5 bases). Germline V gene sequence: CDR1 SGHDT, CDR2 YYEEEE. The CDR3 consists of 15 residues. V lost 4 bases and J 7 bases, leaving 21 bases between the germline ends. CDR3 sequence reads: CASSRRVLAKIEQYF. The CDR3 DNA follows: TGTGCCAGCAGCCGGCGGGTCCTGGCGAAGATTGAGCAGTACTTC.

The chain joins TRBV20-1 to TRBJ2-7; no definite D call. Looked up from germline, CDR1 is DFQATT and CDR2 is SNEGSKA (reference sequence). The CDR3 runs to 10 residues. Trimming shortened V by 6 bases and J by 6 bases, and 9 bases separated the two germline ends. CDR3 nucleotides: TGCAGTGCAGGGATCCTCGAGCAGTACTTC. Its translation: CSAGILEQYF.

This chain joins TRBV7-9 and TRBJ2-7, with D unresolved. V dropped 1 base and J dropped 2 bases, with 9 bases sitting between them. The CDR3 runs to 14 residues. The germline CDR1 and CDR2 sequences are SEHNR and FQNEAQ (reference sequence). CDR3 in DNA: TGTGCCAGCAGCTTAGGGCAGGATACCTACGAGCAGTACTTC. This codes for CASSLGQDTYEQYF.

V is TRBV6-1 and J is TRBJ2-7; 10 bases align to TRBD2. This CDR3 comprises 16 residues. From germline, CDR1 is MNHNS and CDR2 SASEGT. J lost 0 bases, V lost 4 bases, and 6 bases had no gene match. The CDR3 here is CASSARSGRYSYEQYF. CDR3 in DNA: TGTGCCAGCAGTGCCCGTAGCGGGAGGTACTCCTACGAGCAGTACTTC.

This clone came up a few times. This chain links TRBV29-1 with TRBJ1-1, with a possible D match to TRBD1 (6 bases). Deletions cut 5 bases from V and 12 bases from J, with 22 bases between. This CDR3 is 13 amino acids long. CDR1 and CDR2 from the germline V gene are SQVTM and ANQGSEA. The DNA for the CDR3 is TGCAGCGTTCAGGGCGGGGGACATTTTATGTCTTTCTTT. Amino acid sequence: CSVQGGGHFMSFF.

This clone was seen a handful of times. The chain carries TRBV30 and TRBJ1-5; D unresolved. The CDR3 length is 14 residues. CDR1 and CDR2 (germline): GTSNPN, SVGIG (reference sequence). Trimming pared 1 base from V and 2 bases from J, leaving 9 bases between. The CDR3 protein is CAWSGLVGNQPQHF. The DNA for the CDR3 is TGTGCCTGGAGTGGTTTAGTGGGCAATCAGCCCCAGCATTTT. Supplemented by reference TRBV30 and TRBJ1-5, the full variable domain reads SQTIHQWPATLVQPVGSPLSLECTVEGTSNPNLYWYRQAAGRGLQLLFYSVGIGQISSEVPQNLSASRPQDRQFILSSKKLLLSDSGFYLCAWSGLVGNQPQHFGDGTRLSIL.

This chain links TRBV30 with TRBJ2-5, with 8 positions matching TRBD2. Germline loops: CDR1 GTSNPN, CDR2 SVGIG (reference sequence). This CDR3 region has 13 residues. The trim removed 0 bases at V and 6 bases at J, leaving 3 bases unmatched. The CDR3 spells CAWSVSGGKTQYF. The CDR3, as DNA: TGTGCCTGGAGTGTATCGGGAGGGAAGACCCAGTACTTC.

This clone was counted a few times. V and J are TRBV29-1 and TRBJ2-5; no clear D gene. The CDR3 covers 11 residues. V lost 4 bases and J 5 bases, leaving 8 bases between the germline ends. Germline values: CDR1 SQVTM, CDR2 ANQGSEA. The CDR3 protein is CSVGGSETQYF. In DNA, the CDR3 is TGCAGCGTTGGTGGGTCGGAGACCCAGTACTTC.

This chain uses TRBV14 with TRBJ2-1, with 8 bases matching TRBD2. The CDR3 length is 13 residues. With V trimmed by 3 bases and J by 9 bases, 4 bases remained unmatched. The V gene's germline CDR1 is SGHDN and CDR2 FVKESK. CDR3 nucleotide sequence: TGTGCCAGCAGCCAGGGACTAGTCTCTGAGCAGTTCTTC. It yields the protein CASSQGLVSEQFF. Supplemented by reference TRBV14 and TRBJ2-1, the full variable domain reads EAGVTQFPSHSVIEKGQTVTLRCDPISGHDNLYWYRRVMGKEIKFLLHFVKESKQDESGMPNNRFLAERTGGTYSTLKVQPAELEDSGVYFCASSQGLVSEQFFGPGTRLTVL.